A selection of T cell receptor beta chains follows, all from one sample in a study of blood T cell repertoires in COVID-19. The repertoire was sequenced with immunoSEQ multiplex PCR; TCRdb's copy has only in-frame clones and lacks some. Among about 310,000 clones listed, around 86% were seen once. Sequencing was performed on peripheral blood. All receptors come from a man aged 50-59 years with active or convalescent COVID-19. The CDR3 runs from the conserved cysteine through the conserved F or W. The D gene is left open where the match is weak. Clone size is stated in some rows and not others, as once, few, many or a class when expanded.

j_call d_call v_call clone_size cdr3_aa cdr3_nt
TRBJ2-7 - TRBV18 - CASSPPTGGAYEQYF TGTGCCAGCTCACCACCCACAGGGGGGGCCTACGAGCAGTACTTC
TRBJ2-7 TRBD2 TRBV5-1 - CASSPIAGGWYEQYF TGCGCCAGCAGCCCGATAGCGGGAGGTTGGTACGAGCAGTACTTC
TRBJ2-3 - TRBV28 - CASSPSPRSDTQYF TGTGCCAGCAGTCCTTCACCGCGTTCGGATACGCAGTATTTT
TRBJ2-1 TRBD2 TRBV5-1 - CASSSLLAGSYNEQFF TGCGCCAGCAGCTCTCTCCTAGCGGGGTCCTACAATGAGCAGTTCTTC
TRBJ2-1 TRBD2 TRBV2 - CASSDGLAEYNEQFF TGTGCCAGCAGTGACGGCCTAGCGGAGTACAATGAGCAGTTCTTC
TRBJ1-5 - TRBV5-1 - CASSLGQADQPQHF TGCGCCAGCAGCTTGGGGCAGGCCGATCAGCCCCAGCATTTT
TRBJ1-2 TRBD1 TRBV28 once CASRSGTGVGYTF TGTGCCAGCAGAAGCGGGACAGGGGTTGGCTACACCTTC
TRBJ1-2 TRBD1 TRBV2 - CASQIQGNYGYTF TGTGCCAGCCAGATACAGGGGAACTATGGCTACACCTTC
TRBJ1-4 - TRBV9 - CASSVAAGVNEKLFF TGTGCCAGCAGCGTAGCGGCAGGGGTTAATGAAAAACTGTTTTTT
TRBJ2-7 - TRBV28 few CASTVPGVYEQYF TGTGCCAGCACAGTCCCAGGGGTATACGAGCAGTACTTC
TRBJ1-3 - TRBV7-2 - CASSLRGGLSSGNTIYF TGTGCCAGCAGCTTACGGGGAGGGTTGAGCTCTGGAAACACCATATATTTT
TRBJ1-1 - TRBV11-2 once CASSFIMNTEAFF TGTGCCAGCAGCTTTATAATGAACACTGAAGCTTTCTTT
TRBJ2-7 - TRBV12-3/TRBV12-4 - CASSLHTTYEQYF TGTGCCAGCAGTCTACATACTACCTACGAGCAGTACTTC
TRBJ1-5 TRBD1 TRBV15 - CATSRDTHRDSNQPQHF TGTGCCACCAGCAGAGATACACACCGGGACAGTAATCAGCCCCAGCATTTT
TRBJ2-5 TRBD1 TRBV20-1 - CSASKGQGIETQYF TGCAGTGCTAGTAAGGGACAGGGAATAGAGACCCAGTACTTC
TRBJ2-4 TRBD2 TRBV5-5 - CASSEAGGRNIQYF TGTGCCAGCAGCGAAGCGGGGGGGCGGAACATTCAGTACTTC
TRBJ2-7 TRBD2 TRBV28 - CASSLLAGATYEQYF TGTGCCAGCAGTCTTCTAGCGGGGGCCACCTACGAGCAGTACTTC
TRBJ2-5 TRBD1 TRBV27 - CASSHRQGVETQYF TGTGCCAGCAGTCACCGACAGGGCGTAGAGACCCAGTACTTC
TRBJ1-2 - TRBV28 - CASSFGQRRGYTF TGTGCCAGCAGTTTTGGACAGAGGCGGGGCTACACCTTC
TRBJ1-5 TRBD1 TRBV5-5 - CASSRQGSQGQPQHF TGTGCCAGCAGCCGACAGGGCTCGCAAGGTCAGCCCCAGCATTTT
TRBJ1-2 - TRBV7-2 - CASSPGVSNYGYTF TGTGCCAGCAGCCCAGGGGTTTCTAACTATGGCTACACCTTC
TRBJ1-5 TRBD1 TRBV24-1 - CATSETGTGYPQPQHF TGTGCCACCAGTGAAACCGGGACAGGGTACCCACAGCCCCAGCATTTT
TRBJ2-1 TRBD1 TRBV3-1/TRBV3-2 - CASSQDHDRANEQFF TGTGCCAGCAGCCAAGACCACGACAGGGCCAATGAGCAGTTCTTC
TRBJ2-1 - TRBV7-2 - CASSLISRERRRFF TGTGCCAGCAGCTTAATAAGCCGGGAGCGTAGGCGGTTCTTC